This TCR beta chain was sequenced for a study of blood T cell repertoires in COVID-19 (dated by TCRdb to 2018 to 2020). With respect to the entire study: Samples covering the acute and convalescent phases of COVID-19 were provided by collaborators in the United States, Italy and Spain. A freely available public database, intended as a resource for researchers studying the immune response to SARS-CoV-2, is where the repertoires were released. The samples were drawn from the first 160 participants of the ongoing ImmuneRACE study and from 1,254 subjects provided by 6 global collaborators. The dataset comprised deeply sampled blood TCRbeta repertoires from subjects exposed to, actively infected with, or recovered from COVID-19. The material from the prospective study consisted of cDNA or gDNA derived from T cells, B-cell-depleted T cells, or PBMCs. A de-identified subject ID, COVID-19 status, age in years and sex were almost always included in the sample metadata. Where available, HLA class I and class II types were obtained from metadata supplied by the sample provider rather than from assay-based typing. Here is what the overall study found, with its caveats: The quantity of clinical and demographic metadata differed by source and by participant and was supplied without curation.

Whole blood was collected in K2EDTA tubes by collaborating institutions according to the institutions' own protocols. For TCRbeta analysis, collaborator samples were shipped as frozen whole blood, as isolated PBMCs, or as DNA extracted from either sample type. From the germline V gene (reference sequence), CDR1 is MNHNY and CDR2 is SVGAGI. The cysteine opens and the phenylalanine closes a CDR3 of 12 amino acids. The only DNA kept is the CDR3, 36 bases in frame from the first base. The junction carries 8 bases between V and J, which are trimmed by 8 bases and 1 base respectively. TCRbeta CDR3 regions were amplified from genomic DNA by means of the immunoSEQ Assay, a bias-controlled multiplex PCR. The original methods were these. Nucleated cell counts per sample were estimated from amplification of reference gene primers within the assay. Sequence reads were collapsed and filtered to measure the absolute abundance of every unique TCRbeta CDR3 rearrangement. Productive Simpson clonality was computed per sample as the square root of Simpson's diversity index over productive rearrangements. The table was pulled from immuneACCESS by TCRdb, which kept in-frame rearrangements only. Such tables lose some clones; where checked, under half of the loss comes from unresolved V genes, and the rest has no known cause. The DNA was the basis for D and trimming; V, J and clone size are from that table. For this sample there are about 170,000 clones; 88% appear just once. Roughly 25% of the sample is in the top ten clones.

About this clone: It has no known antigen specificity. The sample holds no much larger clone one base away, and base qualities are not on file.

The sample consisted of peripheral blood. The sequence links TRBV6-6 to TRBJ1-1; the D gene cannot be named for sure. This TCR was recovered from a man between 60 and 75 years old with acute or convalescent COVID-19. The CDR3 corresponds to CASAVQNTEAFF. The base sequence is TGTGCCAGCGCAGTACAGAACACTGAAGCTTTCTTT.